These 14 T cell receptor beta chains share one sample of origin, sequenced in a study of cytomegalovirus exposure and HLA in healthy donors. Sequencing was performed with immunoSEQ multiplex PCR; in TCRdb, only in-frame clones are kept and a portion is missing. Among some 200,000 clones, under 95% were seen once, and the ten largest hold more than 1%. Sequencing input: PBMCs. These receptors originate from a woman aged 18 to 35 in good health and CMV-seronegative.

Only one count was recorded for this clone. The rearrangement links TRBV9 to TRBJ2-1; D unclear. V was cut by 0 bases and J by 6 bases, with 7 bases left in between. The germline V gene encodes CDR1 SGDLS and CDR2 YYNGEE. This CDR3 is 13 amino acids long. The CDR3 protein is CASSVDTRNEQFF. Here the CDR3 DNA reads TGTGCCAGCAGCGTAGACACCCGCAATGAGCAGTTCTTC.

V gene TRBV7-2 combines with J gene TRBJ1-2, with 7 bases fitting TRBD1. The V and J ends lost 5 bases and 2 bases, in that order; junction bases with no gene match: 14. This CDR3 is 17 amino acids long. Germline CDR1 is SGHTA and CDR2 is FQGNSA. CDR3 sequence: CASSRDLSGTANYGYTF. DNA of the CDR3: TGTGCCAGCAGCCGCGACCTATCCGGGACAGCCAACTATGGCTACACCTTC.

The V gene is TRBV15, the J gene TRBJ2-1, with 8 bases fitting TRBD2. The CDR3 has 16 amino acids. CDR1 and CDR2 (germline): LNHNV, YYDKDF (reference sequence). V was pared by 0 bases and J by 4 bases, with 5 bases of the junction left unmatched. CDR3 in amino acids: CATSRDGSGAYNEQFF. Written as DNA, the CDR3 is TGTGCCACCAGCAGAGACGGTAGCGGGGCGTACAATGAGCAGTTCTTC.

The genes are TRBV5-8 and TRBJ1-5, with 10 bases matching TRBD1. Germline V gene lookup returns CDR1 SGHTS and CDR2 YDEGEE. The CDR3 contains 14 residues. The V gene end was trimmed by 3 bases and the J gene end by 6 bases; junction bases not matched to a gene: 3. CDR3 sequence (DNA): TGTGCCAGCAGCTGGGGGACAGGGGTTCAGCCCCAGCATTTT. This codes for CASSWGTGVQPQHF.

This chain joins TRBV6-1 and TRBJ1-5; D possibly corresponds to TRBD1 (6 bases). CDR1 and CDR2 (germline): MNHNS, SASEGT. CDR3 length: 14 residues. V dropped 5 bases and J dropped 4 bases, with 12 bases sitting between them. The CDR3 region is CASSPPDSNQPQHF. In DNA form, the CDR3 reads TGTGCCAGCAGTCCCCCGGACAGTAATCAGCCCCAGCATTTT.

This chain links TRBV7-2 with TRBJ2-3; D not certain. V was clipped by 5 bases and J by 4 bases, with 10 bases between them. Per the germline V gene, CDR1 is SGHTA and CDR2 is FQGNSA. The CDR3 consists of 13 residues. DNA of the CDR3: TGTGCCAGCAGCCCCCCTCGTCCAGATACGCAGTATTTT. This translates into CASSPPRPDTQYF.

The V gene is TRBV6-5, the J gene TRBJ1-3, with a possible D match to TRBD1 (6 bases). The germline V gene encodes CDR1 MNHEY and CDR2 SVGAGI. The ends were cut back, 7 bases at V and 1 base at J, with 11 bases in the middle. CDR3 length: 14 amino acids. The CDR3 nucleotides read TGTGCCAGCACAGGGGTGGGATCTGGAAACACCATATATTTT. As protein: CASTGVGSGNTIYF.

The chain employs TRBV6-7 and TRBJ2-1, with 7 bases lining up with TRBD2. TRBV6-7 is placed among ORFs of uncertain function. Unmatched junction bases numbered 6, after V lost 8 bases and J lost 5 bases. CDR3 length: 13 amino acids. CDR3 region: CASPGTTHNEQFF. The CDR3 DNA reads TGTGCCAGCCCCGGGACTACACACAATGAGCAGTTCTTC.

The chain has TRBV5-6 and TRBJ1-1, with TRBD1 as a possible D gene (5 bases). The germline V gene has CDR1 SGHDT and CDR2 YYEEEE. Trimming took 1 base from V and 3 from J, leaving 13 bases between them. The CDR3 consists of 15 residues. CDR3 bases: TGTGCCAGCAGCTTGCTGGGGGGGGTCGACACTGAAGCTTTCTTT. Its protein product is CASSLLGGVDTEAFF.

The genes are TRBV30 and TRBJ1-6, with TRBD1 matching over 8 bases. J was trimmed by 9 bases and V by 4 bases; bases with no gene match: 5. There are 13 residues in the CDR3. The germline V gene has CDR1 GTSNPN and CDR2 SVGIG (reference sequence). CDR3 amino acids: CAWMTGDSSPLHF. The CDR3 region has the DNA TGTGCCTGGATGACAGGGGATTCTTCACCCCTCCACTTT.

The V call is TRBV30, the J call TRBJ1-5; a possible D gene is TRBD1 (6 bases). CDR3 length: 13 residues. The V end was cut by 5 bases, the J end by 6 bases, with 14 bases between. Germline V lookup: CDR1 GTSNPN, CDR2 SVGIG (reference sequence). CDR3 protein: CAWGTGLGQPQHF. CDR3 in DNA: TGTGCCTGGGGAACAGGGTTAGGTCAGCCCCAGCATTTT. Variable domain in full (rest from reference TRBV30 and TRBJ1-5): SQTIHQWPATLVQPVGSPLSLECTVEGTSNPNLYWYRQAAGRGLQLLFYSVGIGQISSEVPQNLSASRPQDRQFILSSKKLLLSDSGFYLCAWGTGLGQPQHFGDGTRLSIL.

This chain uses TRBV5-1 with TRBJ2-3, with TRBD2 identical over 8 bases. The V and J ends lost 0 bases and 2 bases, in that order; junction bases with no gene match: 5. Germline values: CDR1 SGHRS, CDR2 YFSETQ. This CDR3 contains 16 residues. The CDR3 sequence: CASSLGPAGDTDTQYF. The CDR3 DNA is TGCGCCAGCAGCTTGGGGCCAGCGGGGGACACAGATACGCAGTATTTT.

This chain joins TRBV2 and TRBJ1-1, with no clear D. Germline V gene data show CDR1 as SNHLY and CDR2 as FYNNEI. Trimming shortened V by 0 bases and J by 8 bases, and 10 bases separated the two germline ends. The CDR3 totals 13 residues. Written as DNA, the CDR3 is TGTGCCAGCAGTGAAGCGGTGGCCTTAGAAGCTTTCTTT. Translating it yields CASSEAVALEAFF.

The chain uses TRBV6-5 and TRBJ2-1; 8 bases fit TRBD2. CDR1 is MNHEY, CDR2 SVGAGI, per germline. There are 15 residues in the CDR3. V gave up 6 bases and J gave up 3 bases; unmatched junction bases: 7. CDR3 region: CASRKLAEYYNEQFF. DNA of the CDR3: TGTGCCAGCAGAAAACTAGCGGAGTACTACAATGAGCAGTTCTTC.